Listed below are T cell receptor beta chains from one sample, sequenced in a study of monozygotic twins with inflammatory bowel disease. TCRdb re-called the 5' RACE reads; one entry per CDR3 protein, DNA not given. Its clone listing holds about 160,000 distinct CDR3 sequences. The sample taken for sequencing was blood. These receptors came from a human donor with ulcerative colitis or Crohn's disease, or a healthy co-twin of an affected twin (not recorded which). Each CDR3 is given with its conserved first and last residue.

J: TRBJ2-1
V: TRBV3-1
CDR3: CASSQEGGAGNEQFF

J: TRBJ2-2
V: TRBV10-3
CDR3: CAISEPPGTPNTGELFF

J: TRBJ2-1
V: TRBV25-1
CDR3: CASSDLLRNEQFF

J: TRBJ1-2
V: TRBV15
CDR3: CATSRDPGESNYGYTF

J: TRBJ2-1
V: TRBV24-1
CDR3: CATSDRDWAYNEQFF

J: TRBJ1-2
V: TRBV5-6
CDR3: CASSIRDRVLQGYGYTF

J: TRBJ1-4
V: TRBV12-3/TRBV12-4
CDR3: CASSLAGGVKLFF

J: TRBJ2-1
V: TRBV7-8
CDR3: CASSHTLAGTYNEQFF

J: TRBJ1-1
V: TRBV7-8
CDR3: CASSLSVGGAFTEAFF

J: TRBJ2-7
V: TRBV5-5
CDR3: CASSLADLKYEQYF

J: TRBJ1-5
V: TRBV7-2
CDR3: CASSLSPDRNQPQHF

J: TRBJ1-5
V: TRBV12-3/TRBV12-4
CDR3: CASSSFTGPYSNQPQHF

J: TRBJ2-1
V: TRBV4-1
CDR3: CASSSIPDSYNEQFF

J: TRBJ2-7
V: TRBV3-1
CDR3: CASSPGTFYEQYF

J: TRBJ2-5
V: TRBV12-3/TRBV12-4
CDR3: CASSGTARQETQYF

J: TRBJ1-2
V: TRBV12-3/TRBV12-4
CDR3: CASSQQRLGGGYTF

J: TRBJ1-6
V: TRBV5-1
CDR3: CASSLGGQGTLSPLHF

J: TRBJ2-1
V: TRBV20-1
CDR3: CSARHPSGDNEQFF

J: TRBJ1-2
V: TRBV5-1
CDR3: CASSLGDRGFGYTF

J: TRBJ2-3
V: TRBV28
CDR3: CASSSVGGDTDTQYF

J: TRBJ1-5
V: TRBV24-1
CDR3: CATGAGGFNQPQHF

J: TRBJ1-1
V: TRBV7-2
CDR3: CASSLDGGANTEAFF

J: TRBJ2-1
V: TRBV7-3
CDR3: CASSLDRGDEQFF

J: TRBJ2-1
V: TRBV4-3
CDR3: CASSQDTPNNEQFF

J: TRBJ1-2
V: TRBV19
CDR3: CASSITGGRGGYTF

J: TRBJ2-7
V: TRBV19
CDR3: CASSLTPGETYEQYF

J: TRBJ2-5
V: TRBV5-5
CDR3: CASSSPPGQGQETQYF

J: TRBJ2-1
V: TRBV2
CDR3: CASSVDYSSYNEQFF

J: TRBJ2-3
V: TRBV6-2/TRBV6-3
CDR3: CASSELRGGKGTDTQYF

J: TRBJ2-5
V: TRBV7-9
CDR3: CASSLTPLGQGTETQYF

J: TRBJ1-2
V: TRBV27
CDR3: CASSSLQGTGYTF

J: TRBJ2-7
V: TRBV7-8
CDR3: CASSLENRDKQYF

J: TRBJ1-6
V: TRBV12-3/TRBV12-4
CDR3: CASSPPPGWPLHF

J: TRBJ1-5
V: TRBV20-1
CDR3: CSARTGRNQPQHF

J: TRBJ1-3
V: TRBV15
CDR3: CATSRGGGGRGGNTIYF

J: TRBJ2-5
V: TRBV29-1
CDR3: CSVGEGQAAWGETQYF

J: TRBJ2-3
V: TRBV7-6
CDR3: CASSLETGVGRADTQYF

J: TRBJ2-5
V: TRBV7-2
CDR3: CASSSYREEETQYF

J: TRBJ2-2
V: TRBV19
CDR3: CASSIKGPNANTGELFF

J: TRBJ2-1
V: TRBV7-9
CDR3: CASSSTGTSGLGEQFF

J: TRBJ2-6
V: TRBV14
CDR3: CASSQGAASGANVLTF